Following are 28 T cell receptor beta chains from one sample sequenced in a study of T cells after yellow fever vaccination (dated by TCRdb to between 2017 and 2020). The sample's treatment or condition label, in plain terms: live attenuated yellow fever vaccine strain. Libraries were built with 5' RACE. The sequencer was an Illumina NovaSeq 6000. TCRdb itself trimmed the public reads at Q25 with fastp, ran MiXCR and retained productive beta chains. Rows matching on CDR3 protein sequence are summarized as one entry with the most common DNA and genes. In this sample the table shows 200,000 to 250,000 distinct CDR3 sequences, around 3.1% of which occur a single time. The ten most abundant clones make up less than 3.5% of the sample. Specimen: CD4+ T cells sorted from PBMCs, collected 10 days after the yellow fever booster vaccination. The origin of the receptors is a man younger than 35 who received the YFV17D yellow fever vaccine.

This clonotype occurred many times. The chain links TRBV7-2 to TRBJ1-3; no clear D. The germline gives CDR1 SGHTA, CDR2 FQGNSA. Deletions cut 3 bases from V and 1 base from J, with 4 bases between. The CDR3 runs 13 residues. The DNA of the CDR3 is TGTGCCAGCAGCTTTTTTTCTGGAAACACCATATATTTT. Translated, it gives CASSFFSGNTIYF.

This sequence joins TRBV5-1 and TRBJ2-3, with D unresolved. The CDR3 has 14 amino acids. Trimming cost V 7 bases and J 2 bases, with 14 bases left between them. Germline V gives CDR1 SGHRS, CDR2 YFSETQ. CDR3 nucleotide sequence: TGCGCCAGCTCGACGCCAGAGGCCACAGATACGCAGTATTTT. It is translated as CASSTPEATDTQYF.

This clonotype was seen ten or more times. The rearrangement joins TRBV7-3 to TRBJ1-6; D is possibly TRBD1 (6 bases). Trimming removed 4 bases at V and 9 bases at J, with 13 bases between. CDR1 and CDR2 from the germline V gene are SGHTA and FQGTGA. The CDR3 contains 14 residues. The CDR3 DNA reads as TGTGCCAGCAGCTCCCGAGGGGGGGGTTCACCCCTCCACTTT. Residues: CASSSRGGGSPLHF.

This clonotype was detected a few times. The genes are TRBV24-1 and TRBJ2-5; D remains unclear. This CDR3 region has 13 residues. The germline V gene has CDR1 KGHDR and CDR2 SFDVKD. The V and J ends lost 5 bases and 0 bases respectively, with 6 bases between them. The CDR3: CATSGWYQETQYF. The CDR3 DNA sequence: TGTGCCACCAGTGGATGGTACCAAGAGACCCAGTACTTC.

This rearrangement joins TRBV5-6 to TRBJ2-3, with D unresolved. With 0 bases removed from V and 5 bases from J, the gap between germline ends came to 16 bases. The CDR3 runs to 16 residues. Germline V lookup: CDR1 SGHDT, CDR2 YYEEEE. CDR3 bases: TGTGCCAGCAGCTTGGCTAGTGATGGGCGAGGAGATACGCAGTATTTT. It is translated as CASSLASDGRGDTQYF.

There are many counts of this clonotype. CDR3 bases: TGTGCCAGCAGCTTAGGTGGGGCCGAAGATACGCAGTATTTT. The encoded protein is CASSLGGAEDTQYF. The chain is built from TRBV7-3 and TRBJ2-3; tentatively, D is TRBD1 (5 bases). The V end lost 2 bases, the J end lost 5 bases, and 11 bases lay between the germline ends. The germline V gene encodes CDR1 SGHTA and CDR2 FQGTGA. The CDR3 sequence is 14 residues long.

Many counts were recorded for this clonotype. CDR3 residues: CASSFGAGDYYEQYF. DNA of the CDR3: TGTGCCAGCAGCTTCGGGGCAGGCGATTACTACGAGCAGTACTTC. V and J are TRBV5-4 and TRBJ2-7; D may match TRBD1 or TRBD2 (5 bases each). The germline gives CDR1 SGHNT, CDR2 YYREEE (reference sequence). This CDR3 has 15 residues. V dropped 2 bases and J dropped 3 bases, with 15 bases sitting between them.

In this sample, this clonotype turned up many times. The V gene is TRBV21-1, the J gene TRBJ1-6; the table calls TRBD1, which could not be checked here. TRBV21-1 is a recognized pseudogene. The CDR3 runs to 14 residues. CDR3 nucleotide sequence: TGTGCCAGCAGGGGGACAGGGATGGATTCACCCCTCCACTTT. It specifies CASRGTGMDSPLHF.

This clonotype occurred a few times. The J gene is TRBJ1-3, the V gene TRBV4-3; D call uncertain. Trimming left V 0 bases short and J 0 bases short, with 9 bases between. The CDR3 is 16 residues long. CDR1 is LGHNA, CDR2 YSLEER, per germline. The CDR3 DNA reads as TGCGCCAGCAGCCAAGAGTCCCACAACTCTGGAAACACCATATATTTT. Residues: CASSQESHNSGNTIYF.

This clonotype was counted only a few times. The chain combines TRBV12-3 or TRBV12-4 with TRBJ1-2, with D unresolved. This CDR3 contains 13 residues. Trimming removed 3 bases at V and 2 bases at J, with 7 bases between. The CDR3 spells CASSFHGNYGYTF. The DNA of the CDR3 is TGTGCCAGCAGTTTCCACGGGAACTATGGCTACACCTTC.

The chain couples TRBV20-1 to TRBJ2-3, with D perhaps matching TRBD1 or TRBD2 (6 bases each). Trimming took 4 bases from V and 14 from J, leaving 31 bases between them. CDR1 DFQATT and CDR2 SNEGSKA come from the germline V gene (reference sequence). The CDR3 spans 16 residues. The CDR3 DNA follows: TGCAGTGCTAATCCTTGGGGGGCGGGGAAGCAGGGGAAACGGTATTTT. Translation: CSANPWGAGKQGKRYF.

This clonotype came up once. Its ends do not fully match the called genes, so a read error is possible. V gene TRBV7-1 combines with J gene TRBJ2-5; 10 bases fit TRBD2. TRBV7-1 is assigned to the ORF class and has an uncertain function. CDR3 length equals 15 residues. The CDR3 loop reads CASSARAGGRETHYF. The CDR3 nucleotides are TGTGCCAGCAGCGCGCGAGCGGGGGGGCGCGAGACCCATTACTTC.

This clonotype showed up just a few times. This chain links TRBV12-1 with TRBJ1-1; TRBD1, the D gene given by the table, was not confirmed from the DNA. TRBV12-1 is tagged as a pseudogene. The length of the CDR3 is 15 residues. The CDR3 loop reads CASSCSRVKNTEAFF. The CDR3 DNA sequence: TGTGCCAGCAGCTGCTCCCGGGTTAAGAACACTGAAGCTTTCTTT.

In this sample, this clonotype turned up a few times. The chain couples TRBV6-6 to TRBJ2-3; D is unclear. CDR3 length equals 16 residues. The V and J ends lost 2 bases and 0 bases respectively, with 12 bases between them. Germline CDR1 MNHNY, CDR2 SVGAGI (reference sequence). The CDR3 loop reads CASSYGLLTSTDTQYF. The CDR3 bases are TGTGCCAGCAGTTACGGCCTCCTTACTAGCACAGATACGCAGTATTTT.

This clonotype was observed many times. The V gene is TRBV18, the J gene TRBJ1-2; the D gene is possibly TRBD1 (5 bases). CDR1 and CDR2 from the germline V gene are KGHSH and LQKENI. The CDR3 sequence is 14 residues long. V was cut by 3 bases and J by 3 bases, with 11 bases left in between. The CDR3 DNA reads TGTGCCAGCTCACCGATAGGGGCGGACTATGGCTACACCTTC. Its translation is CASSPIGADYGYTF.

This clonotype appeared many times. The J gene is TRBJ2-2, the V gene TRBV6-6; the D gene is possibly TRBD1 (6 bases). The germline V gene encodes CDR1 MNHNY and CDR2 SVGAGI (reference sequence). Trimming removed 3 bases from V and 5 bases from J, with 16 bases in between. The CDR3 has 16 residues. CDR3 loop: CASSYSQGISTGELFF. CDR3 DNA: TGTGCCAGCAGTTATTCGCAGGGGATTTCTACCGGGGAGCTGTTTTTT.

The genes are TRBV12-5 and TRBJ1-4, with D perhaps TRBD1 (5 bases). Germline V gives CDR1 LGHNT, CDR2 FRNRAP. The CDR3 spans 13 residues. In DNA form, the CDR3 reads TGTGCCAGCTGCAAACAGGTTTCTGAAAAACTGTTTTTT. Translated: CASCKQVSEKLFF. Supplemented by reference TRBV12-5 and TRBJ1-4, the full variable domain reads DARVTQTPRHKVTEMGQEVTMRCQPILGHNTVFWYRQTMMQGLELLAYFRNRAPLDDSGMPKDRFSAEMPDATLATLKIQPSEPRDSAVYFCASCKQVSEKLFFGSGTQLSVL.

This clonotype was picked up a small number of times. The CDR3 DNA follows: TGTGCCAGCAGTTTCACCGGGACAGGGGCCTCCTACGAGCAGTACTTC. Its translation is CASSFTGTGASYEQYF. The J gene is TRBJ2-7, the V gene TRBV6-2 or TRBV6-3, with 10 bases fitting TRBD1. Germline V gives CDR1 MNHEY, CDR2 SVGEGT. The J segment lost 0 bases and the V segment lost 4 bases, leaving 6 bases of the junction unmatched. This CDR3 contains 16 residues.

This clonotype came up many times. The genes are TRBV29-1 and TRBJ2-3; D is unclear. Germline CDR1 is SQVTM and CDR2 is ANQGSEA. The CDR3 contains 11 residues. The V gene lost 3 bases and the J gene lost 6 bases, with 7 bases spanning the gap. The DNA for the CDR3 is TGCAGCGTTGATAAAACCGATACGCAGTATTTT. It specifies CSVDKTDTQYF.

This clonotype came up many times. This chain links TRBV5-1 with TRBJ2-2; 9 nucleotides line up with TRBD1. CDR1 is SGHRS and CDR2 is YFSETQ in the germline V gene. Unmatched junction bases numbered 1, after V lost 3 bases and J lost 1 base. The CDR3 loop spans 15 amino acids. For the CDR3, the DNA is TGCGCCAGCAGCTGGGACAGGGTGAACACCGGGGAGCTGTTTTTT. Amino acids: CASSWDRVNTGELFF. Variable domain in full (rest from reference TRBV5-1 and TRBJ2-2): KAGVTQTPRYLIKTRGQQVTLSCSPISGHRSVSWYQQTPGQGLQFLFEYFSETQRNKGNFPGRFSGRQFSNSRSEMNVSTLELGDSALYLCASSWDRVNTGELFFGEGSRLTVL.

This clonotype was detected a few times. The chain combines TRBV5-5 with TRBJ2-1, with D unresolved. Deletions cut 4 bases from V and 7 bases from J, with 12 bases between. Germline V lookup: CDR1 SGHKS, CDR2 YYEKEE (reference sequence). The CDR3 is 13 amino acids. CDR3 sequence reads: CASSPTRRNEQFF. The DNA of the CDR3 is TGTGCCAGCAGCCCCACCCGGCGGAATGAGCAGTTCTTC.

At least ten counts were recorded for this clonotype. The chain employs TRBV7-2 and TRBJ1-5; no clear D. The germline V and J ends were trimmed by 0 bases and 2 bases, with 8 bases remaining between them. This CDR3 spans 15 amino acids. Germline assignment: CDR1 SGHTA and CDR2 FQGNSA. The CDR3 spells CASSLAGTGNQPQHF. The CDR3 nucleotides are TGTGCCAGCAGCTTAGCTGGTACAGGCAATCAGCCCCAGCATTTT. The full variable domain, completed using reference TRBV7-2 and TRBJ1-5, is GAGVSQSPSNKVTEKGKDVELRCDPISGHTALYWYRQSLGQGLEFLIYFQGNSAPDKSGLPSDRFSAERTGGSVSTLTIQRTQQEDSAVYLCASSLAGTGNQPQHFGDGTRLSIL.

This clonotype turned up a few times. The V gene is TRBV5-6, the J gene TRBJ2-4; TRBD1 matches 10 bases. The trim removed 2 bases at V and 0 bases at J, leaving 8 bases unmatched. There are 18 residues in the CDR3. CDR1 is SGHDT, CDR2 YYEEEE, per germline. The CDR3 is CASSFWRDRGLAKNIQYF. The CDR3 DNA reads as TGTGCCAGCAGCTTTTGGCGGGACAGGGGACTAGCCAAAAACATTCAGTACTTC.

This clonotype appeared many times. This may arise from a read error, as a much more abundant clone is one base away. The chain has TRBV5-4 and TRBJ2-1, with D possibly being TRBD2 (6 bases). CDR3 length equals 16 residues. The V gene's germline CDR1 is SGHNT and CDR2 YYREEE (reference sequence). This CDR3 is CDSSLGGFRGDNEQFF. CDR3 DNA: TGTGACAGCAGCTTGGGGGGATTTCGCGGAGACAATGAGCAGTTCTTC.

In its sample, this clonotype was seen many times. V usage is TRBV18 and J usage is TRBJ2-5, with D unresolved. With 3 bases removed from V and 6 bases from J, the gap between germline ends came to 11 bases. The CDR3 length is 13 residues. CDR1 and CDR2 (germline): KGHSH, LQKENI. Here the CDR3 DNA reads TGTGCCAGCTCACCTCCCGACCAGAAGACCCAGTACTTC. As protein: CASSPPDQKTQYF.

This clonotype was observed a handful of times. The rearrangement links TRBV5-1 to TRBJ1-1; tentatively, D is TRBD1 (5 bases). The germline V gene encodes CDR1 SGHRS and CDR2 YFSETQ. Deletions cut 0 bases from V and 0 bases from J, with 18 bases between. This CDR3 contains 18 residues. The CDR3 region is CASSLEPPGVNMNTEAFF. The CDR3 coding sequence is TGCGCCAGCAGCTTGGAGCCACCGGGGGTTAATATGAACACTGAAGCTTTCTTT.

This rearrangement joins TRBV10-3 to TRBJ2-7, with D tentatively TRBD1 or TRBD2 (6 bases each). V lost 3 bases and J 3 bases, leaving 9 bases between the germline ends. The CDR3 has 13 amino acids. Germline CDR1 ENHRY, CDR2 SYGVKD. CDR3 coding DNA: TGTGCCATCAGTGACGAGGGGGGCTACGAGCAGTACTTC. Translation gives CAISDEGGYEQYF.

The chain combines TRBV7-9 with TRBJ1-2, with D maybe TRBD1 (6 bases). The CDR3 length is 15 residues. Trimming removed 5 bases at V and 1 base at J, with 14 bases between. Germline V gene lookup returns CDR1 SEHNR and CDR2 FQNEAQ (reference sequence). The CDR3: CASSPSPGVNYGYTF. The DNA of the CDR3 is TGTGCCAGCAGCCCCTCCCCAGGGGTTAACTATGGCTACACCTTC.